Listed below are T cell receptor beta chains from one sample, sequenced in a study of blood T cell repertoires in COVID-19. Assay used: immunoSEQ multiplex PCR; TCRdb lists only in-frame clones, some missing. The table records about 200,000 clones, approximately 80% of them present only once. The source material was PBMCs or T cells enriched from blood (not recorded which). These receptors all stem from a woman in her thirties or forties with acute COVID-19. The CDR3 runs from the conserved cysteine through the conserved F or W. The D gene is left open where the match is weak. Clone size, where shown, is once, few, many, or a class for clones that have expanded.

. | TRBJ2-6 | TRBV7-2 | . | CASSLSPQSGANVLTF | TGTGCCAGCAGCTTATCGCCCCAGTCGGGGGCCAACGTCCTGACTTTC
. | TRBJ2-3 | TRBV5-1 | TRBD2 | CASSLVTATGGGTDTQYF | TGCGCCAGCAGCTTGGTAACGGCTACGGGGGGTGGCACAGATACGCAGTATTTT
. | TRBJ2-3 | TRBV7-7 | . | CASSSSAGPKGTDTQYF | TGTGCTAGCAGCTCATCTGCGGGACCCAAGGGCACAGATACGCAGTATTTT
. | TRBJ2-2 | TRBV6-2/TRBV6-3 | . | CASSPEEASNTGELFF | TGTGCCAGCAGCCCTGAGGAAGCCTCGAACACCGGGGAGCTGTTTTTT
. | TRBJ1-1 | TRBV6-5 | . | CASSYSARADTEAFF | TGTGCCAGCAGTTACTCCGCCAGGGCCGACACTGAAGCTTTCTTT
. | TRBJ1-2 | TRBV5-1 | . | CASSTDSVGYTF | TGCGCCAGCAGCACCGACAGTGTCGGCTACACCTTC
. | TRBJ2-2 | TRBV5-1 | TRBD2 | CASASSGMAGELFF | TGCGCCAGCGCCAGTAGCGGGATGGCCGGGGAGCTGTTTTTT
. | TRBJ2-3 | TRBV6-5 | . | CASSYRGNTDTQYF | TGTGCCAGCAGTTACCGAGGGAACACAGATACGCAGTATTTT
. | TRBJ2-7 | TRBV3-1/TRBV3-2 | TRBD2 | CATGGAGILSYEQYF | TGTGCCACTGGGGGAGCGGGAATTCTCTCCTACGAGCAGTACTTC
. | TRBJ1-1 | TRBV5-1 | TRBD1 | CASSLGQGAKDTEAFF | TGCGCCAGCAGCTTGGGGCAGGGGGCTAAGGACACTGAAGCTTTCTTT
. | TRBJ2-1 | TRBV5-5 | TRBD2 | CASSHPGLAFDEQFF | TGTGCCAGCAGCCATCCGGGACTAGCGTTCGATGAGCAGTTCTTC
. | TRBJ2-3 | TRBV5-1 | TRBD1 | CASSSDRGRGTDTQYF | TGCGCCAGCAGCTCCGACAGGGGCCGGGGCACAGATACGCAGTATTTT
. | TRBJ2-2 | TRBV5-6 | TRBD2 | CASSLLREITGELFF | TGTGCCAGCAGCTTGTTGCGGGAGATCACCGGGGAGCTGTTTTTT
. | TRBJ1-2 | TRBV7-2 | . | CASSSRVQSYDGYTF | TGTGCCAGCAGCTCCAGGGTACAGAGTTACGATGGCTACACCTTC
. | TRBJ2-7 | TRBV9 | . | CASSVSSTARASYEQYF | TGTGCCAGCAGCGTATCCTCGACTGCGCGAGCCTCCTACGAGCAGTACTTC
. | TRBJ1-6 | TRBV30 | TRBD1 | CAGTGNNSPLHF | TGTGCTGGGACAGGGAATAATTCACCCCTCCACTTT
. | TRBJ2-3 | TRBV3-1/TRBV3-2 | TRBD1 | CASSQEGPQDRGRRDTQYF | TGTGCCAGCAGCCAAGAGGGGCCCCAAGACAGGGGGCGGAGAGATACGCAGTATTTT
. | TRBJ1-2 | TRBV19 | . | CASRETGVYGYTF | TGTGCCAGTAGGGAGACAGGCGTCTATGGCTACACCTTC
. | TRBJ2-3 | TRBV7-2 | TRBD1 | CASSLGGQGNTQYF | TGTGCCAGCAGCTTAGGCGGACAGGGGAATACGCAGTATTTT
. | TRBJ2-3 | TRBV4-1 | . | CASSPYPSGSTDTQYF | TGCGCCAGCAGCCCGTACCCCAGCGGGAGCACAGATACGCAGTATTTT
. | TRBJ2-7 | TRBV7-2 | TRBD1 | CASTRTGAYEQYF | TGTGCCAGCACCCGGACAGGGGCCTACGAGCAGTACTTC
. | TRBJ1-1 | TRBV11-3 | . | CASSLDGGNTEAFF | TGTGCCAGCAGCTTAGATGGCGGGAACACTGAAGCTTTCTTT
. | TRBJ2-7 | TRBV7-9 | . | CASSLSLRPSYEQYF | TGTGCCAGCAGCTTAAGTTTGCGTCCCTCCTACGAGCAGTACTTC
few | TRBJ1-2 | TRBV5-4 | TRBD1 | CASSRDRAIGYTF | TGTGCCAGCAGCCGGGACAGGGCCATTGGCTACACCTTC
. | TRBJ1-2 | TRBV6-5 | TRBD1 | CASSYGGQSLGYTF | TGTGCCAGCAGTTACGGGGGACAGTCTCTTGGCTACACCTTC
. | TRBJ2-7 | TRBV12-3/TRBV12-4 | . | CASSFGGALEQYF | TGTGCCAGCAGTTTTGGGGGGGCCCTCGAGCAGTACTTC
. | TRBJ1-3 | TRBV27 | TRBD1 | CASSLSTGGGNTIYF | TGTGCCAGCAGTTTATCTACAGGGGGAGGAAACACCATATATTTT
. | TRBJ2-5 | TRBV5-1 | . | CASARGEETQYF | TGCGCCAGTGCAAGGGGCGAAGAGACCCAGTACTTC
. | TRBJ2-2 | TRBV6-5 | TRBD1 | CASSRDRVNTGELFF | TGTGCCAGCAGCCGGGACAGGGTTAACACCGGGGAGCTGTTTTTT
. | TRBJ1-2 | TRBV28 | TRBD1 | CASSVALTGGYGYTF | TGTGCCAGCAGTGTGGCCCTAACAGGGGGCTATGGCTACACCTTC
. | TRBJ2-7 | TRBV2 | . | CASSDQGSFYEQYF | TGTGCCAGCAGTGATCAGGGCAGCTTCTACGAGCAGTACTTC
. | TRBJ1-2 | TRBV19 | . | CASSIIISDGYTF | TGTGCCAGTAGTATAATTATCAGCGATGGCTACACCTTC
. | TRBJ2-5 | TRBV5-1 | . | CASTEPPRETQYF | TGCGCCAGCACCGAACCCCCGCGGGAGACCCAGTACTTC
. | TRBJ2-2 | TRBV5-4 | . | CASSLYSNTGELFF | TGTGCCAGCAGCTTGTATTCGAACACCGGGGAGCTGTTTTTT
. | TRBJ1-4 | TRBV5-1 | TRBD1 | CASSYGQGATNEKLFF | TGCGCCAGCAGCTATGGACAGGGGGCAACTAATGAAAAACTGTTTTTT
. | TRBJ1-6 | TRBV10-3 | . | CAISESHPSSYNSPLHF | TGTGCCATCAGTGAGTCGCACCCGAGCTCCTATAATTCACCCCTCCACTTT
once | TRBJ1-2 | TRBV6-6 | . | CASSYSEINYGYTF | TGTGCCAGCAGTTACTCCGAGATTAACTATGGCTACACCTTC
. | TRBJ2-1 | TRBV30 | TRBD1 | CAWSYDRALNEQFF | TGTGCCTGGAGCTATGACAGGGCCCTGAATGAGCAGTTCTTC
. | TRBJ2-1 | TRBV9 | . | CASSVGAAPNNEQFF | TGTGCCAGCAGCGTAGGTGCGGCCCCCAACAATGAGCAGTTCTTC
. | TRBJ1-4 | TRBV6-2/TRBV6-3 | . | CASSPPGRYEKLFF | TGTGCCAGCAGTCCACCAGGGAGGTATGAAAAACTGTTTTTT
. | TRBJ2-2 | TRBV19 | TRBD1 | CASSVQGANTGELFF | TGTGCCAGTAGTGTACAGGGGGCCAACACCGGGGAGCTGTTTTTT
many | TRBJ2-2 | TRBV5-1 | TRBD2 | CASSLGSGVNTGELFF | TGCGCCAGCAGCTTGGGGAGCGGGGTGAACACCGGGGAGCTGTTTTTT